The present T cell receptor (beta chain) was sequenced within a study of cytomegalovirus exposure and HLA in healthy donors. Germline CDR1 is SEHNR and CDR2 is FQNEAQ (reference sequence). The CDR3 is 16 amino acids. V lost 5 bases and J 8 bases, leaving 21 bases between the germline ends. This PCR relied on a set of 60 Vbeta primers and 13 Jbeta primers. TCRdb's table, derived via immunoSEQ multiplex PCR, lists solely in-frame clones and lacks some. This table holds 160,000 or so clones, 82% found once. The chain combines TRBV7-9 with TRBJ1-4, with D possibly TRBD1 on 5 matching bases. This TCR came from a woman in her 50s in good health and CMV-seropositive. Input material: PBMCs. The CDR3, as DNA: TGTGCCAGCAGCCTGAAAGTTGCAGGGATGGAGGAAAAACTGTTTTTT. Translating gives CASSLKVAGMEEKLFF.